Below are 18 T cell receptor beta chains sequenced from a single sample in a study of blood T cell repertoires in COVID-19. Profiling relied on immunoSEQ multiplex PCR, and the TCRdb table lists in-frame clones only, not all of them. Among some 160,000 clones, approximately 91% were seen once, and the ten largest hold roughly 4.5%. The sequenced sample was peripheral blood. These receptors were obtained from a man aged 18 to 29 with COVID-19, enrolled during active disease.

This clone was found once. The chain carries TRBV15 and TRBJ2-5; 10 bases agree with TRBD1. J lost 5 bases, V lost 3 bases, and 12 bases had no gene match. CDR3 size: 17 residues. The V gene's germline CDR1 is LNHNV and CDR2 YYDKDF (reference sequence). In DNA form, the CDR3 reads TGTGCCACCAGCAGGGCCGGACGACAGGGGGCGGGGGAGACCCAGTACTTC. Its protein product is CATSRAGRQGAGETQYF. The complete variable domain, with remaining parts taken from reference TRBV15 and TRBJ2-5, reads DAMVIQNPRYQVTQFGKPVTLSCSQTLNHNVMYWYQQKSSQAPKLLFHYYDKDFNNEADTPDNFQSRRPNTSFCFLDIRSPGLGDTAMYLCATSRAGRQGAGETQYFGPGTRLLVL.

The chain recombines TRBV11-2 with TRBJ1-2; TRBD1 might be the D (5 bases). Between the trimmed V and J ends, which lost 5 bases and 8 bases, there was a span of 18 bases. Germline V gene sequence: CDR1 SGHAT, CDR2 FQNNGV. This CDR3 region has 14 residues. In DNA, the CDR3 is TGTGCCAGCAGCCCCGTTTGGGGCGGGGAAGGCTACACCTTC. Translation gives CASSPVWGGEGYTF. The full variable domain, with the rest looked up from reference TRBV11-2 and TRBJ1-2, is EAGVAQSPRYKIIEKRQSVAFWCNPISGHATLYWYQQILGQGPKLLIQFQNNGVVDDSQLPKDRFSAERLKGVDSTLKIQPAKLEDSAVYLCASSPVWGGEGYTFGSGTRLTVV.

The chain links TRBV2 to TRBJ2-1; D not certain. V was trimmed by 3 bases and J by 0 bases, leaving 12 bases between them. Germline V CDR1 and CDR2: SNHLY, FYNNEI. The CDR3 extends over 16 amino acids. CDR3: CASSDPRGISYNEQFF. CDR3 DNA sequence: TGTGCCAGCAGTGACCCAAGAGGAATCTCCTACAATGAGCAGTTCTTC.

The chain is built from TRBV28 and TRBJ1-5; D possibly corresponds to TRBD1 (5 bases). The CDR3 is made up of 15 amino acids. Germline CDR1 reads MDHEN; CDR2 reads SYDVKM. V was clipped by 6 bases and J by 9 bases, with 21 bases between them. The CDR3 sequence is CASSPFGPGISPQHF. CDR3 in DNA: TGTGCCAGCAGCCCTTTTGGGCCAGGGATTTCGCCCCAGCATTTT.

The rearrangement joins TRBV6-5 to TRBJ2-1, with 9 bases aligning to TRBD1. Trimming cost V 5 bases and J 3 bases; bases outside gene matches: 5. Germline values: CDR1 MNHEY, CDR2 SVGAGI. The CDR3 consists of 15 residues. The CDR3 spells CASSKQGAGYNEQFF. The CDR3 region has the DNA TGTGCCAGCAGTAAACAGGGGGCAGGCTACAATGAGCAGTTCTTC.

This clone was recorded only once. The chain is built from TRBV9 and TRBJ1-2; D might be TRBD1 (6 bases). The CDR3 consists of 14 residues. CDR1 is SGDLS and CDR2 is YYNGEE in the germline V gene. V lost 3 bases and J 8 bases, leaving 17 bases between the germline ends. CDR3 in amino acids: CASSEKQGLKGYTF. The DNA for the CDR3 is TGTGCCAGCAGCGAAAAACAGGGATTGAAGGGCTACACCTTC.

The J gene is TRBJ2-1, the V gene TRBV5-6; TRBD1 agrees at 7 bases. The CDR3 totals 15 residues. Trimming cost V 4 bases and J 7 bases; bases outside gene matches: 11. Germline values: CDR1 SGHDT, CDR2 YYEEEE. CDR3 nucleotide sequence: TGTGCCAGCAGCCCGACAGGGTGGTCTAAGAATGAGCAGTTCTTC. This gives the protein CASSPTGWSKNEQFF.

This clone was found a few times. The V gene is TRBV19, the J gene TRBJ2-2; the D is unclear. CDR3 size: 14 residues. V gave up 2 bases and J gave up 2 bases, with 6 bases separating them. CDR1 and CDR2 (germline): LNHDA, SQIVND (reference sequence). The CDR3 sequence is CASSISRNTGELFF. The CDR3 DNA is TGTGCCAGTAGTATATCGAGAAACACCGGGGAGCTGTTTTTT.

The chain uses TRBV13 and TRBJ1-1; 9 bases match TRBD1. CDR3 length equals 14 residues. Germline CDR1 reads PRHDT; CDR2 reads FYEKMQ (reference sequence). With 5 bases clipped from V and 4 bases from J, the junction kept 5 bases outside the gene matches. CDR3 coding DNA: TGTGCCAGCAGCAGGCCGGACAGGGGCACTGAAGCTTTCTTT. It encodes CASSRPDRGTEAFF.

The chain recombines TRBV18 with TRBJ2-3; D perhaps matches TRBD2 (6 bases). The germline V gene encodes CDR1 KGHSH and CDR2 LQKENI. The V end was cut by 3 bases, the J end by 5 bases, with 21 bases between. The CDR3 has 17 residues. The CDR3 DNA follows: TGTGCCAGCTCACCTCCTAGCGCCGGGGGATTTGGAGATACGCAGTATTTT. Protein product: CASSPPSAGGFGDTQYF.

V and J are TRBV27 and TRBJ2-3; D perhaps matches TRBD2 (6 bases). CDR3 length equals 14 residues. Deletions cut 2 bases from V and 10 bases from J, with 16 bases between. Germline lookup yields CDR1 MNHEY and CDR2 SMNVEV (reference sequence). CDR3 in DNA: TGTGCCAGCAGTTTACGGGAGAGGCTGTCGGCGCAGTATTTT. It translates to CASSLRERLSAQYF.

CDR3 in amino acids: CATSVPRLAGINEQFF. The CDR3 DNA reads as TGTGCCACCAGTGTGCCCCGACTAGCGGGGATCAATGAGCAGTTCTTC. The genes are TRBV24-1 and TRBJ2-1, with 11 positions matching TRBD2. CDR1 and CDR2 from the germline V gene are KGHDR and SFDVKD. The J segment lost 6 bases and the V segment lost 5 bases, leaving 8 bases of the junction unmatched. The CDR3 totals 16 residues.

This chain uses TRBV19 with TRBJ2-1; TRBD2 is a possible D gene (6 bases). Trimming shortened V by 3 bases and J by 2 bases, and 11 bases separated the two germline ends. The CDR3 covers 15 residues. CDR1 and CDR2 from the germline V gene are LNHDA and SQIVND (reference sequence). The CDR3 sequence: CASSIGGGTYNEQFF. In nucleotides, the CDR3 is TGTGCCAGTAGTATCGGGGGAGGTACCTACAATGAGCAGTTCTTC.

The gene calls are TRBV10-2 and TRBJ2-7, with 7 bases identical to TRBD1. V trimming: 6 bases; J trimming: 2 bases; junction bases outside the gene matches: 7. Germline V CDR1 and CDR2: WSHSY, SAAADI. This CDR3 region has 14 residues. This CDR3 reads CASSPQGFAYEQYF. CDR3 DNA sequence: TGCGCCAGCAGCCCACAGGGGTTCGCCTACGAGCAGTACTTC.

The rearrangement links TRBV7-2 to TRBJ2-7; 7 bases map to TRBD1. Trimming took 1 base from V and 3 from J; bases not matched to a gene: 9. This CDR3 has 16 amino acids. Germline values: CDR1 SGHTA, CDR2 FQGNSA. The CDR3: CASSLDYGTAIYEQYF. DNA of the CDR3: TGTGCCAGCAGCTTAGATTACGGGACAGCCATCTACGAGCAGTACTTC.

CDR3: CASSPQRGNTEAFF. CDR3 bases: TGTGCCAGCAGCCCTCAGCGAGGGAACACTGAAGCTTTCTTT. The chain recombines TRBV4-2 with TRBJ1-1; unclear D gene. Germline CDR1 LGHNA, CDR2 YNFKEQ. This CDR3 has 14 residues. The V and J ends lost 4 bases and 1 base respectively, with 10 bases between them.

This clone turned up a few times. This chain uses TRBV2 with TRBJ2-2; weak D call: TRBD1 (6 bases). Germline V lookup: CDR1 SNHLY, CDR2 FYNNEI. The V end lost 9 bases, the J end lost 5 bases, and 19 bases lay between the germline ends. The CDR3 length is 15 residues. The CDR3, as DNA: TGTGCCAGTAGACGAGAAGGGGGTCCAACCGGGGAGCTGTTTTTT. As protein: CASRREGGPTGELFF.

V and J are TRBV14 and TRBJ1-4; D may be TRBD1 (6 bases). This CDR3 is 14 amino acids long. Germline assignment: CDR1 SGHDN and CDR2 FVKESK. V lost 4 bases, J lost 5 bases, and 11 bases lay in between. CDR3 sequence reads: CASSRRQANEKLFF. The CDR3 DNA follows: TGTGCCAGCAGCCGCCGACAGGCCAATGAAAAACTGTTTTTT.